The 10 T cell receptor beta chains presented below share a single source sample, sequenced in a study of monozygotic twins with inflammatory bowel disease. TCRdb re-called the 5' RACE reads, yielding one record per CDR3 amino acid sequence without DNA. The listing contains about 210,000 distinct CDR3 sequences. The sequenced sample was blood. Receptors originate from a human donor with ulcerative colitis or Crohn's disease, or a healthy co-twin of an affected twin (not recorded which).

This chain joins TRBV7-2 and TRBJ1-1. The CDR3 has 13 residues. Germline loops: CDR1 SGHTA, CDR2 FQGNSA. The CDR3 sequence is CASSFIGNTEAFF.

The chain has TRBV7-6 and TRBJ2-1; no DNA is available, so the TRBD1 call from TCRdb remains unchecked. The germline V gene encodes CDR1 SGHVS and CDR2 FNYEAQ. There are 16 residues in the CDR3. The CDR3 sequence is CASSLGTGRTGNEQFF.

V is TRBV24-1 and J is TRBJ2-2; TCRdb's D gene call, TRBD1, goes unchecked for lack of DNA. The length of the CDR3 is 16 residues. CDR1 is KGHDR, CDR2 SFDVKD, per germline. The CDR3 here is CAISTGQGIGAGELFF.

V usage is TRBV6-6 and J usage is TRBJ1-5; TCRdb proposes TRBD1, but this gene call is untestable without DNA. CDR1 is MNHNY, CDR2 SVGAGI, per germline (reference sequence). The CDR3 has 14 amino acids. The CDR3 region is CASRDRAGNQPQHF.

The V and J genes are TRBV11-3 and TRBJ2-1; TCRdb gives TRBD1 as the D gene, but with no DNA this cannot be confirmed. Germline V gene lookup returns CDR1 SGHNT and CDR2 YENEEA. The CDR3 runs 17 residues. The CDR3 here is CASSLSGLRGGFNEQFF.

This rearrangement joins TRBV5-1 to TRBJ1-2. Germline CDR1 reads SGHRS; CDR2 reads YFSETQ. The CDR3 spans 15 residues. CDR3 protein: CASSPTSTANYGYTF.

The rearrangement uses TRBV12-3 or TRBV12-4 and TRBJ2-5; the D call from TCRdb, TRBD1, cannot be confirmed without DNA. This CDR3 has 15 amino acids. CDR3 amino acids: CAWLRLGDVFRTQYF.

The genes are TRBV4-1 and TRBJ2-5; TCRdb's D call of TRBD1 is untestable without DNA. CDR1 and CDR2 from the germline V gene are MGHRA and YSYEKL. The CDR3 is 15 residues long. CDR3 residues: CASSQGDRDPETQYF.

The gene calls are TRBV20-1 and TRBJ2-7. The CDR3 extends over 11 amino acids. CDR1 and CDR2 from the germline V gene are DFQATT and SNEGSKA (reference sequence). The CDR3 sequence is CSASMWGEQYF.

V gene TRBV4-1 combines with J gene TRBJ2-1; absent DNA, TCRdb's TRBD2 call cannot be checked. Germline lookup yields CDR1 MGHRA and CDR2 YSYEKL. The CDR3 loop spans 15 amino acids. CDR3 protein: CASSPLASDYNEQFF.